The 32 T cell receptor beta chains listed next were all sequenced from one sample in a study of cytomegalovirus exposure and HLA in healthy donors. The PCR contained 60 Vbeta and 13 Jbeta primers. TCRdb's copy holds only in-frame clones and misses some; the assay was immunoSEQ multiplex PCR. The sample yields tens of thousands of clones, of which the top ten take up roughly 9.6%. Sequencing used PBMCs. These receptors were obtained from a woman between 50 and 59 years old in good health and CMV-seropositive.

The chain couples TRBV5-4 to TRBJ1-4; 7 nucleotides line up with TRBD1. The germline gives CDR1 SGHNT, CDR2 YYREEE (reference sequence). The CDR3 is 14 residues long. Losses at the gene ends were 4 bases for V and 10 bases for J; bases not matched to a gene: 10. CDR3 amino acids: CASSEGAGGRKLFF. The CDR3 DNA reads as TGTGCCAGCAGCGAGGGGGCTGGAGGCCGAAAACTGTTTTTT.

This sequence joins TRBV9 and TRBJ1-2; possibly TRBD1 for D (6 bases). V was cut by 0 bases and J by 6 bases, with 9 bases left in between. This CDR3 has 13 residues. The germline V gene encodes CDR1 SGDLS and CDR2 YYNGEE. Written as DNA, the CDR3 is TGTGCCAGCAGCGTAGACAGGGCTCATGGCTACACCTTC. It translates to CASSVDRAHGYTF. The variable domain in full, with the rest retrieved from reference TRBV9 and TRBJ1-2, is DSGVTQTPKHLITATGQRVTLRCSPRSGDLSVYWYQQSLDQGLQFLIQYYNGEERAKGNILERFSAQQFPDLHSELNLSSLELGDSALYFCASSVDRAHGYTFGSGTRLTVV.

The V gene is TRBV11-2, the J gene TRBJ2-7; maybe TRBD2 (5 bases). The V end lost 1 base, the J end lost 6 bases, and 10 bases lay between the germline ends. Germline CDR1 SGHAT, CDR2 FQNNGV. The CDR3 is 13 amino acids. Written as DNA, the CDR3 is TGTGCCAGCAGCTTAGTAGGACTGGGCGAGCAGTACTTC. Encoded protein: CASSLVGLGEQYF.

V and J are TRBV18 and TRBJ2-7; weak D call: TRBD1 (6 bases). This CDR3 contains 17 residues. V dropped 3 bases and J dropped 2 bases, with 20 bases sitting between them. CDR1 and CDR2 from the germline V gene are KGHSH and LQKENI. Here the CDR3 DNA reads TGTGCCAGCTCACCTCATCCAGGGGTCTCTCCTACCTACGAGCAGTACTTC. Protein product: CASSPHPGVSPTYEQYF.

This rearrangement joins TRBV9 to TRBJ1-3, with 9 nucleotides matching TRBD1. V was clipped by 3 bases and J by 1 base; unmatched bases: 11. CDR1 is SGDLS and CDR2 is YYNGEE in the germline V gene. The CDR3 spans 18 residues. CDR3 in DNA: TGTGCCAGCAGCGCTAGAGGGGACAGGGCCGGATCTGGAAACACCATATATTTT. Protein product: CASSARGDRAGSGNTIYF.

The gene calls are TRBV5-1 and TRBJ1-1, with D uncertain. Germline CDR1 SGHRS, CDR2 YFSETQ. Trimming shortened V by 1 base and J by 0 bases, and 10 bases separated the two germline ends. The CDR3 has 15 residues. The chain's CDR3 is CASSLQPDMNTEAFF. CDR3 nucleotide sequence: TGCGCCAGCAGCTTGCAGCCAGACATGAACACTGAAGCTTTCTTT.

This chain links TRBV30 with TRBJ2-5, with 8 bases fitting TRBD2. The J call may be in error: the DNA end matches TRBJ2-7 better. CDR1 is GTSNPN, CDR2 SVGIG, per germline (reference sequence). The CDR3 is made up of 13 amino acids. CDR3 DNA: TGTGCCTGGAGTTCGGGGGGGTCCTACGAGCAGTACTTC. Encoded protein: CAWSSGGSYEQYF.

The chain combines TRBV19 with TRBJ2-5; TRBD1 matches at 8 bases. The CDR3 has 17 residues. Trimming removed 7 bases from V and 0 bases from J; junction bases left unmatched: 13. CDR1 and CDR2 (germline): LNHDA, SQIVND (reference sequence). The CDR3 DNA follows: TGTGCCAGTAAAAGGGGTGGCGGGACAGGAGACCAAGAGACCCAGTACTTC. Translating gives CASKRGGGTGDQETQYF.

This chain connects TRBV19 to TRBJ2-1, with 9 bases identical to TRBD2. Trimming cost V 3 bases and J 8 bases; bases outside gene matches: 5. CDR3 length: 14 residues. From germline, CDR1 is LNHDA and CDR2 SQIVND (reference sequence). This CDR3 is CASSMSGRFYEQFF. The CDR3 DNA follows: TGTGCCAGTAGTATGAGCGGGAGGTTTTATGAGCAGTTCTTC.

The chain carries TRBV7-9 and TRBJ1-3, with D uncertain. CDR3 size: 18 residues. Germline CDR1 SEHNR, CDR2 FQNEAQ (reference sequence). The germline V and J ends were trimmed by 7 bases and 2 bases, with 24 bases remaining between them. The CDR3 loop reads CASTQAPHTESPGNTIYF. CDR3 nucleotide sequence: TGTGCCAGCACCCAGGCCCCGCACACAGAATCCCCTGGAAACACCATATATTTT.

This chain connects TRBV7-6 to TRBJ2-2; TRBD2 aligns across 12 bases. Germline-derived CDR1 and CDR2 are SGHVS and FNYEAQ. The junction had 7 bases not matched to a gene; V was cut back by 0 bases and J by 5 bases. The CDR3 contains 18 residues. In nucleotides, the CDR3 is TGTGCCAGCAGCTTAGCGCCGGGACTAGCGGGTCCAACCGGGGAGCTGTTTTTT. Translated: CASSLAPGLAGPTGELFF.

The genes are TRBV27 and TRBJ1-6; unclear D gene. Trimming shortened V by 3 bases and J by 9 bases, and 9 bases separated the two germline ends. The CDR3 runs to 13 residues. The germline CDR1 and CDR2 sequences are MNHEY and SMNVEV (reference sequence). CDR3 in DNA: TGTGCCAGCAGTTTTGGTAGAGGTTCACCCCTCCACTTT. Protein: CASSFGRGSPLHF.

The chain recombines TRBV6-5 with TRBJ1-5, with 7 bases identical to TRBD1. The CDR3 has 13 amino acids. V shed 6 bases and J 7 bases; nucleotides not matched to a gene: 6. Germline loops: CDR1 MNHEY, CDR2 SVGAGI. The chain's CDR3 is CASRPDRDQPQHF. CDR3 bases: TGTGCCAGCAGACCAGACAGGGACCAGCCCCAGCATTTT.

This chain connects TRBV6-6 to TRBJ1-2, with D possibly being TRBD1 (6 bases). CDR3 length: 12 amino acids. Germline loops: CDR1 MNHNY, CDR2 SVGAGI (reference sequence). V was shortened by 5 bases and J by 8 bases, with 12 bases between the two germline ends. The CDR3 loop is CASSHTGSGYTF. In DNA, the CDR3 is TGTGCCAGCAGTCACACAGGGTCAGGCTACACCTTC.

This chain joins TRBV5-4 and TRBJ1-3; TRBD1 aligns across 8 bases. The CDR3 is 15 residues long. J gave up 2 bases and V 3 bases, and 4 bases lay outside the gene matches. CDR1 is SGHNT, CDR2 YYREEE, per germline (reference sequence). CDR3 DNA sequence: TGTGCCAGCAGCTCCCGGACAGGGACTGGAAACACCATATATTTT. Its protein is CASSSRTGTGNTIYF.

V and J are TRBV5-4 and TRBJ2-5; D is perhaps TRBD2 (6 bases). Germline V gene sequence: CDR1 SGHNT, CDR2 YYREEE (reference sequence). Trimming left V 1 base short and J 5 bases short, with 18 bases between. This CDR3 spans 16 amino acids. CDR3 in amino acids: CASSLSLTGVGETQYF. The CDR3 DNA follows: TGTGCCAGCAGCTTGAGTCTGACGGGAGTAGGGGAGACCCAGTACTTC.

This chain links TRBV5-4 with TRBJ1-3; D gene uncertain. Trimming pared 2 bases from V and 0 bases from J, leaving 9 bases between. Germline V gene sequence: CDR1 SGHNT, CDR2 YYREEE (reference sequence). The length of the CDR3 is 15 residues. CDR3 in amino acids: CASSFRGFSGNTIYF. CDR3 bases: TGTGCCAGCAGCTTCCGGGGTTTCTCTGGAAACACCATATATTTT.

This chain uses TRBV7-6 with TRBJ2-7; 8 nucleotides line up with TRBD2. V was pared by 4 bases and J by 3 bases, with 8 bases of the junction left unmatched. The CDR3 contains 15 residues. Germline V gene lookup returns CDR1 SGHVS and CDR2 FNYEAQ. CDR3 nucleotides: TGTGCCAGCAGCTCCTCCGGGACTAGGATCTACGAGCAGTACTTC. This sequence encodes CASSSSGTRIYEQYF.

This sequence joins TRBV30 and TRBJ2-6, with 10 bases fitting TRBD2. V trimming: 8 bases; J trimming: 0 bases; junction bases outside the gene matches: 10. The CDR3 extends over 17 amino acids. In germline, CDR1 is GTSNPN, CDR2 SVGIG (reference sequence). For the CDR3, the DNA is TGTGCCCAGATGGCTAGCGGGAGTCGCTCTGGGGCCAACGTCCTGACTTTC. Protein: CAQMASGSRSGANVLTF.

The J gene is TRBJ2-5, the V gene TRBV11-3; D possibly corresponds to TRBD2 (5 bases). CDR1 is SGHNT, CDR2 YENEEA, per germline. The ends were cut back, 0 bases at V and 7 bases at J, with 9 bases in the middle. The CDR3 covers 13 residues. The CDR3 sequence: CASSLDLEGTQYF. In DNA form, the CDR3 reads TGTGCCAGCAGCTTAGATCTAGAGGGGACCCAGTACTTC.

The V gene is TRBV7-6, the J gene TRBJ2-1, with 12 bases matching TRBD2. The CDR3 is 16 residues long. The V gene's germline CDR1 is SGHVS and CDR2 FNYEAQ. V gave up 5 bases and J gave up 5 bases; unmatched junction bases: 7. CDR3: CASSIWTSGEDNEQFF. The CDR3 region has the DNA TGTGCCAGCAGCATCTGGACTAGCGGGGAAGACAATGAGCAGTTCTTC.

This chain uses TRBV5-1 with TRBJ2-7, with D tentatively TRBD2 (6 bases). The CDR3 runs 15 residues. Per germline, CDR1 SGHRS and CDR2 YFSETQ. The ends were cut back, 1 base at V and 0 bases at J, with 11 bases in the middle. As DNA, the CDR3 is TGCGCCAGCAGCTTGTCGCTAGCGCCCTCCTACGAGCAGTACTTC. Protein: CASSLSLAPSYEQYF. Full variable domain (outside the CDR3, taken from reference TRBV5-1 and TRBJ2-7): KAGVTQTPRYLIKTRGQQVTLSCSPISGHRSVSWYQQTPGQGLQFLFEYFSETQRNKGNFPGRFSGRQFSNSRSEMNVSTLELGDSALYLCASSLSLAPSYEQYFGPGTRLTVT.

The J gene is TRBJ2-1, the V gene TRBV5-1; TRBD1 matches 10 bases. The CDR3 covers 16 residues. Germline values: CDR1 SGHRS, CDR2 YFSETQ. Trimming removed 0 bases from V and 2 bases from J; junction bases left unmatched: 2. In DNA form, the CDR3 reads TGCGCCAGCAGCTTGGGGACAGGGGGGACCTACAATGAGCAGTTCTTC. This sequence encodes CASSLGTGGTYNEQFF. The complete variable domain, with remaining parts taken from reference TRBV5-1 and TRBJ2-1, reads KAGVTQTPRYLIKTRGQQVTLSCSPISGHRSVSWYQQTPGQGLQFLFEYFSETQRNKGNFPGRFSGRQFSNSRSEMNVSTLELGDSALYLCASSLGTGGTYNEQFFGPGTRLTVL.

The chain joins TRBV28 to TRBJ1-1; perhaps TRBD1 as D (6 bases). The CDR3 spans 13 residues. Germline CDR1 MDHEN, CDR2 SYDVKM. Trimming cost V 5 bases and J 7 bases, with 14 bases left between them. Written as DNA, the CDR3 is TGTGCCAGCAGTACCCAGGGGCCTCTTGAAGCTTTCTTT. Residues: CASSTQGPLEAFF.

This chain uses TRBV27 with TRBJ2-2, with D possibly being TRBD2 (5 bases). Germline V CDR1 and CDR2: MNHEY, SMNVEV (reference sequence). The CDR3 has 13 residues. V was pared by 6 bases and J by 6 bases, with 11 bases between. CDR3: CASRKLDSGELFF. The CDR3 DNA is TGTGCCAGCAGAAAACTAGATTCCGGGGAGCTGTTTTTT.

The genes are TRBV6-1 and TRBJ2-1; 7 nucleotides agree with TRBD2. Germline CDR1 MNHNS, CDR2 SASEGT. Unmatched junction bases numbered 6, after V lost 7 bases and J lost 0 bases. The CDR3 totals 15 residues. CDR3 DNA: TGTGCCAGCATTCTGGGAGGGAGCTCCTACAATGAGCAGTTCTTC. As protein: CASILGGSSYNEQFF.

The rearrangement links TRBV5-1 to TRBJ2-1; a weak D match, TRBD1 (5 bases). Germline V gene data show CDR1 as SGHRS and CDR2 as YFSETQ. The CDR3 has 12 amino acids. V lost 1 base, J lost 10 bases, and 9 bases lay in between. The CDR3 DNA follows: TGCGCCAGCAGCTTGAGCAGGGCGGAGCAGTTCTTC. This encodes CASSLSRAEQFF.

The genes are TRBV6-6 and TRBJ1-3, with 9 bases fitting TRBD1. CDR1 is MNHNY, CDR2 SVGAGI, per germline (reference sequence). This CDR3 has 15 residues. The V segment lost 7 bases and the J segment 1 base; nucleotides outside the gene matches: 5. In DNA, the CDR3 is TGTGCCAGCACCCCACAGGGGGCTTCTGGAAACACCATATATTTT. Encoded protein: CASTPQGASGNTIYF.

The chain links TRBV11-1 to TRBJ1-1; 9 bases fit TRBD1. CDR3 size: 17 residues. The ends lost 3 bases at V and 0 bases at J; junction bases unmatched: 8. From germline, CDR1 is SGHAT and CDR2 FQDESV (reference sequence). CDR3 loop: CASSLTGQGFMNTEAFF. The DNA of the CDR3 is TGTGCCAGCAGCTTGACGGGACAGGGATTTATGAACACTGAAGCTTTCTTT.

The CDR3 sequence is CASSHSVWTGELFF. The CDR3 coding sequence is TGTGCCAGCAGCCACAGCGTATGGACCGGGGAGCTGTTTTTT. The chain is built from TRBV4-2 and TRBJ2-2; no reliable D call. Trimming stripped 3 bases from V and 5 bases from J, with 10 bases between. This CDR3 is built from 14 residues. From germline, CDR1 is LGHNA and CDR2 YNFKEQ.

The chain joins TRBV6-1 to TRBJ1-1, with 10 nucleotides matching TRBD1. V shed 6 bases, J shed 8 bases, and the junction held 9 bases outside the gene matches. In germline, CDR1 is MNHNS, CDR2 SASEGT. The CDR3 is 14 residues long. The CDR3 DNA is TGTGCCAGCAGGCCGGGACAGGGGTTATCCGAAGCTTTCTTT. It yields the protein CASRPGQGLSEAFF.

The genes are TRBV6-5 and TRBJ1-1; TRBD1 agrees at 9 bases. V shed 6 bases and J 4 bases; nucleotides not matched to a gene: 6. The CDR3 has 14 amino acids. CDR1 and CDR2 (germline): MNHEY, SVGAGI. This chain's CDR3 is CASRGQGSGTEAFF. In nucleotides, the CDR3 is TGTGCCAGCAGGGGACAGGGCTCGGGCACTGAAGCTTTCTTT.